This entry concerns a single TCR beta chain. Its antigen remains unidentified. The sample is drawn from a study of Tregs in tolerant kidney transplant recipients. General study points: Nucleotide sequences could not be compared across some patients' samples due to primer changes. Expanding Tregs on activated donor B cells appeared to best identify donor-specific TCRbeta clones.

Measured with immunoSEQ multiplex PCR; TCRdb has only the in-frame clones, and not every one. The sample carries around 78,000 clones, less than 95% recorded once. This TCR was sampled from a human donor who received a combined kidney and bone marrow transplant. The sequenced sample was Tregs from blood, obtained before the transplant.

CDR3 DNA sequence: TGTGCCAGCAGCTTAAACCTAGCGGGAGAAGAGACCCAGTACTTC. Protein product: CASSLNLAGEETQYF. The chain is built from TRBV7-9 and TRBJ2-5, with 10 bases fitting TRBD2. The CDR3 is 15 amino acids. Germline CDR1 is SEHNR and CDR2 is FQNEAQ (reference sequence). The junction had 3 bases not matched to a gene; V was cut back by 2 bases and J by 3 bases.